This TCR beta chain was identified in a study of regulatory T cells in long-lasting Graves disease. This clonotype appeared many times. The CDR3 is 15 amino acids. CDR1 is MNHEY, CDR2 SMNVEV, per germline (reference sequence). J lost 5 bases, V lost 5 bases, and 7 bases had no gene match. Library construction for TCR beta used iRepertoire HTBI primers and Arm-PCR of CDR3 regions. TCRdb analysed the multiplex PCR reads with MiXCR anew, one entry per CDR3 protein. The sample includes 400,000 to 500,000 distinct CDR3 sequences, about 15% of them seen just once. As for time point: newly diagnosed GD, antithyroid drugs for less than 3 months. PBMC RNA served as the TCR library source. The EDTA tubes were filled with around 9 milliliters of drawn peripheral blood. These data also featured in a second study, about T cells in Graves' hyperthyroidism and ophthalmopathy. As that study records: Graves' hyperthyroidism showing no ophthalmopathy progression within 18 months was considered stable. First-round RT-PCR targeting the TCR CDR3 was performed with the HTBI primer set. Blood also carried most thyroid clonotypes expanded above 0.001.

This TCR derives from a woman in her thirties or forties with Graves disease. The gene calls are TRBV27 and TRBJ2-1; 9 bases map to TRBD2. The material sequenced was peripheral blood mononuclear cells (PBMCs), taken at new diagnosis, from a patient treated with antithyroid drugs. The chain's CDR3 is CASSLRGRVDNEQFF. CDR3 sequence (DNA): TGTGCCAGCAGTCTACGCGGGAGGGTAGACAATGAGCAGTTCTTC.